This T cell receptor beta chain was sequenced during a study of T cells in women clearing cervical HPV infection. Notes on the study in general: TRBV6-7 abundance was lower in cases than controls (around 0.1% versus 0.15%). Repertoire richness, not evenness, was significantly elevated in CIN3+ cases versus controls.

Concerning this clone itself: Antigen: not known. The read finishes 3 residues shy of the CDR3 end, and the germline J gene is used to complete it.

Losses at the gene ends were 5 bases for V and 1 base for J; bases not matched to a gene: 7. Germline CDR1 SGHVS, CDR2 FNYEAQ. The CDR3 spans 16 residues. Clones were read by immunoSEQ multiplex PCR, and TCRdb kept only the in-frame ones, dropping some. This repertoire includes roughly 42,000 clones. The rearrangement joins TRBV7-6 to TRBJ2-3, with TRBD2 matching over 9 bases. The sequence was collected from a woman between 18 and 69 years old with a cervical HPV16 infection that either progressed to CIN3+ or cleared (not recorded which). The sequencing sample was made of blood buffy coat. The CDR3 DNA, read in part, is TGTGCCAGCAGCCTGACGGGACTAGCACGCACAGATACG. Translated: CASSLTGLARTDT. The full CDR3 protein reads CASSLTGLARTDTQYF.